The T cell receptor beta chain under discussion was sequenced for a study of T cell responses to AZD1222 COVID-19 vaccine. General study points: There were repertoire samples only from the period after the peak T cell response.

Per germline, CDR1 SEHNR and CDR2 FQNEAQ (reference sequence). V was shortened by 5 bases and J by 4 bases, with 9 bases between the two germline ends. The CDR3 loop spans 13 amino acids. Concerning this clone: As yet, its antigen is unknown.

Measured with immunoSEQ multiplex PCR; TCRdb has only the in-frame clones, and not every one. The sample has more than 150,000 clones, roughly 92% seen once. Specimen: peripheral blood, collected 28 days after the second AZD1222 dose. The clonotype was recovered from an adult who received the AZD1222 COVID-19 vaccine. The chain links TRBV7-9 to TRBJ1-5, with D hard to call. CDR3 bases: TGTGCCAGCAGCCCTGCGGGTAATCAGCCCCAGCATTTT. Translated, it gives CASSPAGNQPQHF. Using reference TRBV7-9 and TRBJ1-5 for the parts outside the CDR3, the full variable domain is DTGVSQNPRHKITKRGQNVTFRCDPISEHNRLYWYRQTLGQGPEFLTYFQNEAQLEKSRLLSDRFSAERPKGSFSTLEIQRTEQGDSAMYLCASSPAGNQPQHFGDGTRLSIL.